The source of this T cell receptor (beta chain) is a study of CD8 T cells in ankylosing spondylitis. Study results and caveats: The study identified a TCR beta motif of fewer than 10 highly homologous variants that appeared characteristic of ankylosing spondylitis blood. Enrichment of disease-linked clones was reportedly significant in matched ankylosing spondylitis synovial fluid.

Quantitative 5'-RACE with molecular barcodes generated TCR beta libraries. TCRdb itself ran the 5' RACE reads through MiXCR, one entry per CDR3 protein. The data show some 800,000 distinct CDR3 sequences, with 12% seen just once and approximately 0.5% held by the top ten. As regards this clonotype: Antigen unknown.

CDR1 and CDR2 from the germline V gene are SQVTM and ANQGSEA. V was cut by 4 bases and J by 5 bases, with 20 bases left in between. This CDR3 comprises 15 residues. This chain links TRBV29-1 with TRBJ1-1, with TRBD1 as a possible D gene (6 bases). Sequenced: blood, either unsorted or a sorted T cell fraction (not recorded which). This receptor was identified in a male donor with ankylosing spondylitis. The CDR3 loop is CSVGRGGGSETEAFF. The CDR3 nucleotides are TGCAGCGTTGGAAGGGGAGGGGGTTCAGAAACTGAAGCTTTCTTT.